This T cell receptor beta chain originates from a study of radiation and T cells in renal cell carcinoma. Some clones are missing from TCRdb's copy, which holds only in-frame ones; the method was immunoSEQ multiplex PCR. The table records around 140,000 clones, less than 90% of them present only once. Unmatched junction bases numbered 2, after V lost 4 bases and J lost 0 bases. The CDR3 is 14 amino acids. CDR1 is SGHTA and CDR2 is FQGNSA in the germline V gene. The sample's time point: blood 4 weeks post-SBRT, at nephrectomy. Treatment given: 15 Gy SBRT to primary tumor, nephrectomy 4 weeks later. Sequenced material: blood, taken from a patient whose treatment included radiotherapy and nephrectomy. The chain employs TRBV7-2 and TRBJ1-2, with 7 bases lining up with TRBD1. The sequence was obtained from a woman aged 50 to 60 with renal cell carcinoma. The CDR3 here is CASSYTGANYGYTF. The CDR3 DNA is TGTGCCAGCAGCTATACAGGGGCTAACTATGGCTACACCTTC.